This T cell receptor (beta chain) was identified in a study of beta chain features in type 1 diabetes. TCRB transcripts that were expressed got sequenced, as all of the isolated RNA had been reverse transcribed. Roughly 3.5 million reads per sample on average were obtained from naive, central memory and regulatory T cell samples. Produced via immunoSEQ multiplex PCR; TCRdb's table is partial and in-frame only. The sample yields 900,000 or so clones, under 20% seen once. In its sample, this clone was seen a few times. The source of this sequence is a woman aged 18-30 years in good health. Material for sequencing was naive CD4+ T cells from blood.

The CDR3 here is CAITGTDYNEQFF. CDR3 coding DNA: TGTGCCATCACCGGGACAGACTACAATGAGCAGTTCTTC. The V and J genes are TRBV7-2 and TRBJ2-1; 7 bases agree with TRBD1. V lost 10 bases to trimming and J lost 3 bases; unmatched junction nucleotides: 6. The CDR3 is 13 residues long. Germline V gene lookup returns CDR1 SGHTA and CDR2 FQGNSA. Complete variable domain (other parts from reference TRBV7-2 and TRBJ2-1): GAGVSQSPSNKVTEKGKDVELRCDPISGHTALYWYRQSLGQGLEFLIYFQGNSAPDKSGLPSDRFSAERTGGSVSTLTIQRTQQEDSAVYLCAITGTDYNEQFFGPGTRLTVL.